This is a list of T cell receptor beta chains from one sample in a study of T-cell memory formation after mild COVID-19. TCRdb fed the 5' RACE reads into MiXCR, producing one record per CDR3 protein. The sample lists some 450,000 distinct CDR3 sequences; roughly 18% were seen once. Sample: PBMCs or a T cell subset sorted from them (not recorded which). These receptors all come from a man in his late teens or twenties who had mild COVID-19 (a few samples of this study predate the infection). Cell type and time point are not known. Each CDR3 is given with its conserved first and last residue. Fields, in order: D gene, CDR3 length, J gene, clone size, V gene, CDR3 protein, CDR3 DNA. The D gene is left open where the match is weak. Clone size, where shown, is once, few, many, or a class for clones that have expanded.

TRBD1 | 16 | TRBJ2-7 | few | TRBV29-1 | CSVEDQGAGLTYEQYF | TGCAGCGTTGAAGATCAGGGGGCCGGGCTCACCTACGAGCAGTACTTC
- | 15 | TRBJ1-6 | many | TRBV5-5 | CASSFSSGVMSPLHF | TGTGCCAGCAGCTTCAGTTCCGGGGTTATGTCACCCCTCCACTTT
- | 13 | TRBJ1-2 | many | TRBV12-3/TRBV12-4 | CASSLAGAYGYTF | TGTGCCAGCAGTTTGGCAGGGGCCTATGGCTACACCTTC
TRBD1 | 15 | TRBJ2-5 | few | TRBV13 | CASSLGGQAQETQYF | TGTGCCAGCAGCTTAGGGGGACAGGCCCAAGAGACCCAGTACTTC
- | 15 | TRBJ1-5 | - | TRBV18 | CASSQDAGSVQPQHF | TGTGCCAGCTCACAGGATGCAGGGTCGGTACAGCCCCAGCATTTT
- | 14 | TRBJ1-2 | - | TRBV2 | CASSAQGAGYGYTF | TGTGCCAGCAGTGCCCAGGGAGCGGGCTATGGCTACACCTTC
TRBD2 | 14 | TRBJ2-3 | - | TRBV7-2 | CASSLERGSDTQYF | TGTGCCAGCAGCTTAGAGCGGGGTTCAGATACGCAGTATTTT
- | 15 | TRBJ2-1 | few | TRBV7-8 | CASSLRQSLSHEQFF | TGTGCCAGCAGCTTAAGGCAATCCCTGTCTCATGAGCAGTTCTTC
- | 12 | TRBJ2-1 | many | TRBV12-3/TRBV12-4 | CASSFSGNEQFF | TGTGCCAGCAGTTTTTCCGGGAATGAGCAGTTCTTC
TRBD1 | 16 | TRBJ1-4 | - | TRBV7-9 | CASSRPGQAAGEKLFF | TGTGCCAGCAGCAGACCGGGACAGGCCGCGGGTGAAAAACTGTTTTTT
- | 15 | TRBJ2-2 | few | TRBV11-2 | CASSFRGAGTGELFF | TGTGCCAGCAGCTTTAGGGGGGCGGGCACCGGGGAGCTGTTTTTT
TRBD2 | 15 | TRBJ2-1 | many | TRBV5-1 | CASSLTSGGYNEQFF | TGCGCCAGCAGCTTGACTAGCGGGGGCTACAATGAGCAGTTCTTC
- | 14 | TRBJ1-2 | - | TRBV7-9 | CASSLVREKDGYTF | TGTGCCAGCAGCTTAGTCCGCGAAAAGGATGGCTACACCTTC
- | 14 | TRBJ1-5 | - | TRBV5-8 | CASSLDRINQPQHF | TGTGCCAGCAGCTTGGACAGAATCAATCAGCCCCAGCATTTT
- | 13 | TRBJ1-2 | once | TRBV6-1 | CASSGEGVRGYTF | TGTGCCAGCAGTGGTGAAGGGGTTCGCGGCTACACCTTC
- | 15 | TRBJ1-1 | - | TRBV6-5 | CASSSRRGGFIKAFF | TGTGCCAGCAGCTCTAGGAGAGGTGGGTTCATTAAAGCTTTCTTT
- | 14 | TRBJ1-1 | few | TRBV5-1 | CASSLGGVWTEAFF | TGCGCCAGCAGCTTGGGAGGCGTCTGGACTGAAGCTTTCTTT
- | 9 | TRBJ2-4 | - | TRBV14 | CASSQSRNF | TGTGCCAGCAGCCAATCGAGGAACTTC
- | 13 | TRBJ1-1 | - | TRBV5-6 | CSSSPRTRTEAFF | TGTTCCAGCAGCCCTCGGACACGGACTGAAGCTTTCTTT
TRBD2 | 15 | TRBJ2-1 | - | TRBV7-2 | CASRGSGGAYNEQFF | TGTGCCAGCAGGGGTAGCGGGGGGGCCTACAATGAGCAGTTCTTC
TRBD2 | 16 | TRBJ2-3 | few | TRBV7-2 | CASSSGLAGGGDTQYF | TGTGCCAGCAGCTCGGGACTAGCGGGGGGCGGCGATACGCAGTATTTT
- | 14 | TRBJ2-5 | - | TRBV7-9 | CASSLVEGWETQYF | TGTGCCAGCAGCTTAGTAGAAGGGTGGGAGACCCAGTACTTC
- | 13 | TRBJ1-2 | - | TRBV11-2 | CASSLVGPYGYTF | TGTGCCAGCAGCTTGGTAGGGCCCTATGGCTACACCTTC
- | 15 | TRBJ1-5 | - | TRBV7-2 | CASSFFGGYNQPQHF | TGTGCCAGCAGCTTCTTCGGGGGTTACAATCAGCCCCAGCATTTT
TRBD2 | 12 | TRBJ2-3 | - | TRBV12-3/TRBV12-4 | CASSRPSGTQYF | TGTGCCAGCAGTCGCCCTAGCGGTACGCAGTATTTT
- | 15 | TRBJ2-7 | few | TRBV12-3/TRBV12-4 | CASSPTGPLMDEQYF | TGTGCCAGCAGCCCCACAGGTCCCTTGATGGACGAGCAGTACTTC
TRBD1 | 15 | TRBJ1-2 | many | TRBV3-1 | CASSPAGGGNYGYTF | TGTGCCAGCAGCCCAGCAGGGGGAGGCAACTATGGCTACACCTTC
- | 13 | TRBJ2-1 | - | TRBV15 | CATSRVDGYEQFF | TGTGCCACCAGCAGAGTAGACGGTTATGAGCAGTTCTTC